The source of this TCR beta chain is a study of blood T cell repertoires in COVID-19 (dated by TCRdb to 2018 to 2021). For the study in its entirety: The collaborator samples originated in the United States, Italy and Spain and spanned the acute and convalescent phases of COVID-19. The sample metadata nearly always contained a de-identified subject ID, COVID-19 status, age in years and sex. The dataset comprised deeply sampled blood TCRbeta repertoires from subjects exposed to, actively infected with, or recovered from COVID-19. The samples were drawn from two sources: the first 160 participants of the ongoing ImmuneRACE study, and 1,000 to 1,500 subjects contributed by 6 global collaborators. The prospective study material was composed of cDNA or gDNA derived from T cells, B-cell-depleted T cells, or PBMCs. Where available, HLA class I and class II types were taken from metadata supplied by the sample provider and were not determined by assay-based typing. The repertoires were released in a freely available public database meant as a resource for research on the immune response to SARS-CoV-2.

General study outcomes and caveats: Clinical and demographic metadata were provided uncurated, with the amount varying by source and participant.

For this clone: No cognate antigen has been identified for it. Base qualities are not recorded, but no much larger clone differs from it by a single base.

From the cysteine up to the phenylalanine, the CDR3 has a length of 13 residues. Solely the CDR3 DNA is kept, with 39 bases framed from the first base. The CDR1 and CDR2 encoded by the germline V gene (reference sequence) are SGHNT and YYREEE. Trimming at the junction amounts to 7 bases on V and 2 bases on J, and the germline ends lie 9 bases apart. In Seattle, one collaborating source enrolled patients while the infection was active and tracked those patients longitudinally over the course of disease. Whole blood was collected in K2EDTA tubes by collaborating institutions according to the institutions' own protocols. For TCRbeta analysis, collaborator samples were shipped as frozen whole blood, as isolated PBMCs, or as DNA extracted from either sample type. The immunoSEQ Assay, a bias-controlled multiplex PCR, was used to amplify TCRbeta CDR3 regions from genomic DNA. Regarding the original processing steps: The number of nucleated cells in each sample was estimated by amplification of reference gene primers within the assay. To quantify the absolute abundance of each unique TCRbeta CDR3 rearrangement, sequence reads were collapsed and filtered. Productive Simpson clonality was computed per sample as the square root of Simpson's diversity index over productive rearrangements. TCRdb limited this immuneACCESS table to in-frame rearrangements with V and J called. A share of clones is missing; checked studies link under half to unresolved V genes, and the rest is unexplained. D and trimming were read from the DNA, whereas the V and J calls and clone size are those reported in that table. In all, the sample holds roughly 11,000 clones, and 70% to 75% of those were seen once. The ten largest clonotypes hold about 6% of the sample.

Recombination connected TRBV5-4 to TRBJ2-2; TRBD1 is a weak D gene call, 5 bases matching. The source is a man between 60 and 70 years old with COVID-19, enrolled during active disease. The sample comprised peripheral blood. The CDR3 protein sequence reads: CASSRDNTGELFF. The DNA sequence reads TGTGCCAGCTCCAGGGATAACACCGGGGAGCTGTTTTTT.